The 11 T cell receptor beta chains below come from one sample, sequenced in a study of cytomegalovirus exposure and HLA in healthy donors. A multiplex PCR was run with 60 Vbeta primers and 13 Jbeta primers. Sequencing used immunoSEQ multiplex PCR; TCRdb keeps in-frame clones, though not all of them. The repertoire consists of 100,000 to 120,000 clones, with around 76% occurring once and the leading ten covering around 8.8%. Source material: PBMCs. The receptor set was obtained from a man between 40 and 49 years old in good health and CMV-seropositive.

The chain links TRBV7-2 to TRBJ2-7, with 14 bases fitting TRBD2. Germline V gene sequence: CDR1 SGHTA, CDR2 FQGNSA. The V and J ends lost 5 bases and 2 bases, in that order; junction bases with no gene match: 8. The CDR3 runs 17 residues. This CDR3 reads CASSVGLAGGHTYEQYF. For the CDR3, the DNA is TGTGCCAGCAGCGTCGGACTAGCGGGGGGCCACACCTACGAGCAGTACTTC.

The CDR3 loop reads CASRDRGRIYEQYF. CDR3 in DNA: TGTGCCAGCAGGGACAGGGGGCGCATTTACGAGCAGTACTTC. The rearrangement links TRBV6-1 to TRBJ2-5, with 11 bases that match TRBD1. The end of the DNA is better explained by TRBJ2-7, so the J call may be wrong. The germline CDR1 and CDR2 sequences are MNHNS and SASEGT. The CDR3 runs 14 residues.

The chain employs TRBV27 and TRBJ2-3; 13 bases map to TRBD2. The CDR3 loop spans 19 amino acids. From germline, CDR1 is MNHEY and CDR2 SMNVEV (reference sequence). V shed 3 bases and J 0 bases; nucleotides not matched to a gene: 9. The chain's CDR3 is CASSFTSGRGTSSTDTQYF. The CDR3 DNA sequence: TGTGCCAGCAGTTTTACTAGCGGGAGGGGCACCTCTAGCACAGATACGCAGTATTTT.

The chain uses TRBV29-1 and TRBJ2-1, with a weak D call TRBD2 (5 bases). With 0 bases removed from V and 3 bases from J, the gap between germline ends came to 15 bases. From germline, CDR1 is SQVTM and CDR2 ANQGSEA. The CDR3 covers 16 residues. CDR3 protein: CSVEDREPKGYNEQFF. CDR3 coding DNA: TGCAGCGTTGAAGATCGGGAACCCAAGGGCTACAATGAGCAGTTCTTC.

The gene calls are TRBV18 and TRBJ1-5; a possible D gene is TRBD1 (6 bases). The germline V and J ends were trimmed by 2 bases and 0 bases, with 11 bases remaining between them. CDR3 length: 16 amino acids. Germline V CDR1 and CDR2: KGHSH, LQKENI. CDR3 in DNA: TGTGCCAGCTCACCATCAGGGGCGGTTAGCAATCAGCCCCAGCATTTT. Amino acid sequence: CASSPSGAVSNQPQHF.

DNA of the CDR3: TGTGCCAGCAGTCCCGGGCAGGGCGGTCAGCCCCAGCATTTT. It yields the protein CASSPGQGGQPQHF. The chain couples TRBV6-5 to TRBJ1-5, with a tentative D call TRBD1 (5 bases). The CDR3 runs to 14 residues. V was pared by 5 bases and J by 6 bases, with 14 bases between. Germline V gene sequence: CDR1 MNHEY, CDR2 SVGAGI.

On this clone itself: Other nucleotide sequences in the sample specify the same CDR3. The chain recombines TRBV19 with TRBJ1-1, with TRBD1 as a possible D gene (6 bases). The CDR3 is 13 residues long. Trimming stripped 3 bases from V and 8 bases from J, with 13 bases between. CDR1 and CDR2 from the germline V gene are LNHDA and SQIVND (reference sequence). CDR3 region: CASSIGGAAEAFF. The CDR3 DNA follows: TGTGCCAGTAGTATCGGGGGGGCGGCAGAAGCTTTCTTT.

In this sample, this clone turned up once. V is TRBV7-8 and J is TRBJ2-3, with D perhaps matching TRBD2 (5 bases). V was shortened by 7 bases and J by 2 bases, with 13 bases between the two germline ends. Germline CDR1 is SGHVS and CDR2 is FQNEAQ. The CDR3 spans 14 residues. Written as DNA, the CDR3 is TGTGCCAGCAACCCCATGGACTTCACAGATACGCAGTATTTT. Its protein is CASNPMDFTDTQYF.

This chain joins TRBV10-1 and TRBJ2-1, with 7 bases lining up with TRBD2. Germline loops: CDR1 WNHNN, CDR2 SYGVQD (reference sequence). This CDR3 has 15 residues. The J segment lost 6 bases and the V segment lost 4 bases, leaving 9 bases of the junction unmatched. The CDR3 DNA sequence: TGCGCCAGCAGTGGACCTAGCGGAGGTGGCAATGAGCAGTTCTTC. Translating it yields CASSGPSGGGNEQFF.

This sequence joins TRBV10-3 and TRBJ1-1, with TRBD1 matching 7 bases. This CDR3 comprises 13 residues. Per the germline V gene, CDR1 is ENHRY and CDR2 is SYGVKD. The V gene end was trimmed by 6 bases and the J gene end by 5 bases; junction bases not matched to a gene: 6. The CDR3 nucleotides are TGTGCCATCAGGCAGGGGGTAGAGACTGAAGCTTTCTTT. Protein product: CAIRQGVETEAFF.

This chain joins TRBV6-6 and TRBJ2-6; TRBD1 might be the D (6 bases). The CDR3 loop spans 15 amino acids. The V end lost 5 bases, the J end lost 2 bases, and 10 bases lay between the germline ends. Germline CDR1 is MNHNY and CDR2 is SVGAGI (reference sequence). CDR3 nucleotides: TGTGCCAGCAGTGTTTACAGGGCTGGGGCCAACGTCCTGACTTTC. It codes for CASSVYRAGANVLTF.